Each of the 28 T cell receptor beta chains below was sequenced from the same sample in a study of CD8 T cells in Susac syndrome. Random hexamers were used to reverse transcribe the RNA input (0.5 to 1 ug). TCRdb recomputed calls from the immunoSEQ multiplex PCR reads with MiXCR, one row per CDR3 protein. The table shows 110,000 or so distinct CDR3 sequences, with about 92% occurring only once. The sample consisted of CD4+ T cells from PBMCs. Receptor source: a human donor with multiple sclerosis.

The chain has TRBV28 and TRBJ1-5; TRBD1 agrees at 7 bases. The CDR3 spans 15 residues. The J segment lost 6 bases and the V segment lost 4 bases, leaving 9 bases of the junction unmatched. Looked up from germline, CDR1 is MDHEN and CDR2 is SYDVKM. In nucleotides, the CDR3 is TGTGCCAGCAGTTGGGGGACAGCCCTGAGTCAGCCCCAGCATTTT. It specifies CASSWGTALSQPQHF.

The chain is built from TRBV27 and TRBJ2-7, with 9 bases lining up with TRBD2. From germline, CDR1 is MNHEY and CDR2 SMNVEV (reference sequence). The CDR3 loop spans 16 amino acids. Trimming took 1 base from V and 0 from J; bases not matched to a gene: 4. The CDR3 sequence is CASSLFSGGHSYEQYF. In nucleotides, the CDR3 is TGTGCCAGCAGTTTATTTAGCGGGGGCCACTCCTACGAGCAGTACTTC.

The J gene is TRBJ2-1, the V gene TRBV29-1, with D tentatively TRBD2 (5 bases). CDR1 is SQVTM, CDR2 ANQGSEA, per germline. V dropped 5 bases and J dropped 15 bases, with 17 bases sitting between them. CDR3 size: 11 residues. The CDR3 nucleotides read TGCAGCGTTTCCGACTATTCTAACCCGTTCTTC. This sequence encodes CSVSDYSNPFF.

The chain uses TRBV29-1 and TRBJ2-3; D is unclear. V dropped 4 bases and J dropped 7 bases, with 9 bases sitting between them. The CDR3 has 11 residues. From germline, CDR1 is SQVTM and CDR2 ANQGSEA. The CDR3 region is CSVGPSNTQYF. CDR3 nucleotides: TGCAGCGTTGGACCCTCAAATACGCAGTATTTT.

Regarding this clonotype: One end of the junction varies from germline; a read error may be responsible. This chain uses TRBV6-5 with TRBJ1-2, with TRBD1 as a possible D gene (6 bases). CDR1 is MNHEY, CDR2 SVGAGI, per germline. The length of the CDR3 is 12 residues. The CDR3 protein is CASSTGYYGYTF. The CDR3, as DNA: TGTGCCAGCAGTACAGGGTACTACGGCTACACCTTC.

This chain links TRBV7-2 with TRBJ1-4; no clear D gene. This CDR3 comprises 13 residues. Germline-derived CDR1 and CDR2 are SGHTA and FQGNSA. The V end lost 6 bases, the J end lost 4 bases, and 9 bases lay between the germline ends. The CDR3 loop reads CASSFGFNEKLFF. DNA of the CDR3: TGTGCCAGCAGTTTCGGTTTTAATGAAAAACTGTTTTTT.

This sequence joins TRBV2 and TRBJ2-5, with 7 bases fitting TRBD2. V trimming: 3 bases; J trimming: 8 bases; junction bases outside the gene matches: 6. From germline, CDR1 is SNHLY and CDR2 FYNNEI. CDR3 length equals 13 residues. In DNA form, the CDR3 reads TGTGCCAGCAGTGATAGCGGGCTCCAAACCCAGTACTTC. Protein product: CASSDSGLQTQYF. Full variable domain (remainder filled in from reference TRBV2 and TRBJ2-5): EPEVTQTPSHQVTQMGQEVILRCVPISNHLYFYWYRQILGQKVEFLVSFYNNEISEKSEIFDDQFSVERPDGSNFTLKIRSTKLEDSAMYFCASSDSGLQTQYFGPGTRLLVL.

The rearrangement uses TRBV12-5 and TRBJ2-7; TRBD1 might be the D (6 bases). Trimming removed 0 bases at V and 3 bases at J, with 24 bases between. CDR3 size: 19 residues. Germline V gives CDR1 LGHNT, CDR2 FRNRAP. CDR3 sequence: CASGLVIWGRESPGYEQYF. The CDR3 DNA follows: TGTGCTAGTGGTTTGGTAATATGGGGGCGTGAGTCCCCGGGCTACGAGCAGTACTTC. Variable domain in full (rest from reference TRBV12-5 and TRBJ2-7): DARVTQTPRHKVTEMGQEVTMRCQPILGHNTVFWYRQTMMQGLELLAYFRNRAPLDDSGMPKDRFSAEMPDATLATLKIQPSEPRDSAVYFCASGLVIWGRESPGYEQYFGPGTRLTVT.

This clonotype was recorded only once. The chain has TRBV9 and TRBJ1-4; D is unclear. The CDR3 totals 14 residues. V was clipped by 0 bases and J by 6 bases, with 9 bases between them. Germline CDR1 and CDR2: SGDLS and YYNGEE. The CDR3 protein is CASSVGNSDEKLFF. CDR3 nucleotide sequence: TGTGCCAGCAGCGTAGGGAACAGCGATGAAAAACTGTTTTTT. Full variable domain (missing parts from reference TRBV9 and TRBJ1-4): DSGVTQTPKHLITATGQRVTLRCSPRSGDLSVYWYQQSLDQGLQFLIQYYNGEERAKGNILERFSAQQFPDLHSELNLSSLELGDSALYFCASSVGNSDEKLFFGSGTQLSVL.

The chain combines TRBV9 with TRBJ1-3; D not resolved. V was clipped by 3 bases and J by 0 bases, with 10 bases between them. Germline loops: CDR1 SGDLS, CDR2 YYNGEE. The CDR3 length is 15 residues. The CDR3 spells CASSADTSSGNTIYF. CDR3 nucleotide sequence: TGTGCCAGCAGCGCCGACACCAGCTCTGGAAACACCATATATTTT.

The V call is TRBV6-2 or TRBV6-3, the J call TRBJ1-2; perhaps TRBD1 as D (6 bases). V shed 6 bases and J shed 5 bases, with 13 bases lying between them. Germline V CDR1 and CDR2: MNHEY, SVGEGT. The CDR3 is 13 amino acids. The CDR3 sequence is CASSPTGFYGYTF. The CDR3 bases are TGTGCCAGCAGCCCGACAGGTTTTTATGGCTACACCTTC.

The chain uses TRBV18 and TRBJ1-1; the D gene is possibly TRBD1 (5 bases). Germline values: CDR1 KGHSH, CDR2 LQKENI. Trimming removed 4 bases from V and 2 bases from J, with 8 bases in between. The CDR3 runs 13 residues. The CDR3 DNA is TGTGCCAGCTCACGGGACGGAAACACTGAAGCTTTCTTT. It specifies CASSRDGNTEAFF.

The V gene is TRBV4-2, the J gene TRBJ2-2; 9 bases align to TRBD2. Per the germline V gene, CDR1 is LGHNA and CDR2 is YNFKEQ. The CDR3 has 15 amino acids. With 5 bases clipped from V and 7 bases from J, the junction kept 8 bases outside the gene matches. The CDR3 DNA follows: TGTGCCAGCAGCGCACGCGGGGGGGAGGACGGGGAGCTGTTTTTT. It specifies CASSARGGEDGELFF.

For this clonotype: Compared with germline, one end of the junction differs, possibly owing to a read error. The chain links TRBV3-1 to TRBJ2-6; no clear D. Germline CDR1 LGHDT, CDR2 YNNKEL (reference sequence). The CDR3 loop spans 15 amino acids. CDR3 DNA: TGTGCCAGCAGTCTACAGTTCTCTGAGGCCAACGTCCTGACTTTC. The encoded protein is CASSLQFSEANVLTF. The full variable domain, with the rest looked up from reference TRBV3-1 and TRBJ2-6, is DTAVSQTPKYLVTQMGNDKSIKCEQNLGHDTMYWYKQDSKKFLKIMFSYNNKELIINETVPNRFSPKSPDKAHLNLHINSLELGDSAVYFCASSLQFSEANVLTFGAGSRLTVL.

The rearrangement links TRBV5-1 to TRBJ1-1; D is perhaps TRBD1 (5 bases). The germline gives CDR1 SGHRS, CDR2 YFSETQ. The V end lost 5 bases, the J end lost 2 bases, and 13 bases lay between the germline ends. CDR3 size: 14 residues. For the CDR3, the DNA is TGCGCCAGCAGTCTCTTTGGGGGAAACACTGAAGCTTTCTTT. Its translation: CASSLFGGNTEAFF. The variable domain in full, completed from reference TRBV5-1 and TRBJ1-1, reads KAGVTQTPRYLIKTRGQQVTLSCSPISGHRSVSWYQQTPGQGLQFLFEYFSETQRNKGNFPGRFSGRQFSNSRSEMNVSTLELGDSALYLCASSLFGGNTEAFFGQGTRLTVV.

V usage is TRBV5-6 and J usage is TRBJ2-3, with 9 bases fitting TRBD1. This CDR3 comprises 15 residues. Germline V gene sequence: CDR1 SGHDT, CDR2 YYEEEE. J lost 4 bases, V lost 3 bases, and 6 bases had no gene match. The CDR3 DNA reads TGTGCCAGCAGCTATGGACAGGGGTCATCAGATACGCAGTATTTT. It codes for CASSYGQGSSDTQYF.

This chain connects TRBV6-2 or TRBV6-3 to TRBJ1-5; no clear D. V lost 6 bases and J 6 bases, leaving 12 bases between the germline ends. CDR3 length equals 13 residues. The germline gives CDR1 MNHEY, CDR2 SVGEGT. This CDR3 is CASSQQSPQPQHF. Written as DNA, the CDR3 is TGTGCCAGCAGCCAGCAATCGCCTCAGCCCCAGCATTTT.

The genes are TRBV19 and TRBJ1-2; 8 bases agree with TRBD1. The CDR3 covers 14 residues. CDR1 is LNHDA and CDR2 is SQIVND in the germline V gene (reference sequence). Losses at the gene ends were 7 bases for V and 8 bases for J; bases not matched to a gene: 12. The DNA of the CDR3 is TGTGCCAGTATTGAGACGGACAGGGCGGGCGGCTACACCTTC. It specifies CASIETDRAGGYTF.

The J gene is TRBJ2-7, the V gene TRBV20-1; D may be TRBD2 (7 bases). There are 14 residues in the CDR3. Per germline, CDR1 DFQATT and CDR2 SNEGSKA (reference sequence). The V gene lost 2 bases and the J gene lost 6 bases, with 17 bases spanning the gap. DNA for the CDR3: TGCAGTGCTAGACTGGGCGGGGGCCTCCTCGAGCAGTACTTC. It encodes CSARLGGGLLEQYF.

V usage is TRBV6-2 or TRBV6-3 and J usage is TRBJ1-1; no firm D call. The CDR3 extends over 22 amino acids. Germline V gene lookup returns CDR1 MNHEY and CDR2 SVGEGT. V was trimmed by 0 bases and J by 0 bases, leaving 29 bases between them. DNA of the CDR3: TGTGCCAGCAGTTACTCGTTGTACAACCGAGCCCCTAGTGGGCTGATGAACACTGAAGCTTTCTTT. Encoded protein: CASSYSLYNRAPSGLMNTEAFF.

The chain joins TRBV12-3 or TRBV12-4 to TRBJ2-1; 9 bases are a match to TRBD2. Trimming removed 3 bases from V and 4 bases from J; junction bases left unmatched: 4. This CDR3 has 15 residues. The CDR3 DNA reads as TGTGCCAGCAGTTTGTTTCTAGCGGGATACAATGAGCAGTTCTTC. This encodes CASSLFLAGYNEQFF.

This sequence joins TRBV5-1 and TRBJ1-5; D possibly corresponds to TRBD1 (5 bases). This CDR3 spans 14 amino acids. V dropped 0 bases and J dropped 3 bases, with 7 bases sitting between them. The V gene's germline CDR1 is SGHRS and CDR2 YFSETQ. The CDR3 loop is CASSLGQNNQPQHF. The CDR3 nucleotides are TGCGCCAGCAGCTTGGGACAGAACAATCAGCCCCAGCATTTT.

This clonotype showed up just once. The V and J genes are TRBV7-2 and TRBJ1-2, with D possibly matching TRBD1 (6 bases). V lost 7 bases to trimming and J lost 3 bases, with 18 bases between them. The CDR3 has 15 residues. CDR1 is SGHTA and CDR2 is FQGNSA in the germline V gene. CDR3 sequence: CASTLAAGAYYGYTF. The DNA for the CDR3 is TGTGCCAGCACCCTAGCGGCGGGGGCGTACTATGGCTACACCTTC. The full variable domain, rest sourced from reference TRBV7-2 and TRBJ1-2, is GAGVSQSPSNKVTEKGKDVELRCDPISGHTALYWYRQSLGQGLEFLIYFQGNSAPDKSGLPSDRFSAERTGGSVSTLTIQRTQQEDSAVYLCASTLAAGAYYGYTFGSGTRLTVV.

The V gene is TRBV7-3, the J gene TRBJ2-2; 9 nucleotides align to TRBD1. Germline loops: CDR1 SGHTA, CDR2 FQGTGA. This CDR3 has 17 amino acids. Germline trimming cut 1 base from V and 6 bases from J; bases unmatched to any gene: 9. CDR3 residues: CASSLRAGTGSPGELFF. The DNA for the CDR3 is TGTGCCAGCAGCTTAAGGGCCGGGACAGGGTCTCCCGGGGAGCTGTTTTTT. The full variable domain, rest sourced from reference TRBV7-3 and TRBJ2-2, is GAGVSQTPSNKVTEKGKYVELRCDPISGHTALYWYRQSLGQGPEFLIYFQGTGAADDSGLPNDRFFAVRPEGSVSTLKIQRTERGDSAVYLCASSLRAGTGSPGELFFGEGSRLTVL.

This CDR3 reads CASSLRGGGPQETQYF. The CDR3 DNA reads as TGTGCCAGCAGCTTACGGGGCGGGGGCCCACAAGAGACCCAGTACTTC. This chain connects TRBV7-2 to TRBJ2-5; D perhaps matches TRBD2 (7 bases). CDR1 and CDR2 (germline): SGHTA, FQGNSA. V dropped 2 bases and J dropped 2 bases, with 15 bases sitting between them. This CDR3 spans 16 amino acids.

V is TRBV5-6 and J is TRBJ1-5, with 10 bases that match TRBD1. Germline V gene data show CDR1 as SGHDT and CDR2 as YYEEEE. CDR3 length equals 18 residues. With V trimmed by 2 bases and J by 5 bases, 13 bases remained unmatched. DNA for the CDR3: TGTGCCAGCAGCTTCGGACAGGGGGGCAAATGGGGGGATCAGCCCCAGCATTTT. Translating gives CASSFGQGGKWGDQPQHF. The full variable domain, completed using reference TRBV5-6 and TRBJ1-5, is DAGVTQSPTHLIKTRGQQVTLRCSPKSGHDTVSWYQQALGQGPQFIFQYYEEEERQRGNFPDRFSGHQFPNYSSELNVNALLLGDSALYLCASSFGQGGKWGDQPQHFGDGTRLSIL.

This chain uses TRBV18 with TRBJ1-1; D is perhaps TRBD1 (5 bases). The germline V gene encodes CDR1 KGHSH and CDR2 LQKENI. Trimming stripped 4 bases from V and 0 bases from J, with 12 bases between. The CDR3 length is 15 residues. CDR3 nucleotides: TGTGCCAGCTCACTCCGACAGATCATGAACACTGAAGCTTTCTTT. This encodes CASSLRQIMNTEAFF.

V is TRBV5-1 and J is TRBJ2-3, with a tentative D call TRBD2 (6 bases). The CDR3 sequence is 16 residues long. Looked up from germline, CDR1 is SGHRS and CDR2 is YFSETQ. Trimming removed 7 bases from V and 3 bases from J, with 21 bases in between. The CDR3 DNA reads as TGCGCCAGCGGGCTGTTGGGGGGAATTGAAACAGATACGCAGTATTTT. Its protein is CASGLLGGIETDTQYF.